This T cell receptor beta chain stems from a study of blood T cell repertoires in COVID-19. Overall study context: Sites across the United States, Italy and Spain contributed samples from acute and convalescent COVID-19. T cells, B-cell-depleted T cells, or PBMCs provided the cDNA or gDNA that served as material.

Source study methods: Researchers report that nucleated cell counts were estimated from reference gene primer amplification. Measured with immunoSEQ multiplex PCR; TCRdb has only the in-frame clones, and not every one. From that table come the V and J calls and clone size; the DNA was used to work out D and trimming. The sample carries fewer than 250,000 clones, approximately 87% recorded once. CDR1 SGDLS and CDR2 YYNGEE come from the germline V gene. The junction had 4 bases not matched to a gene; V was cut back by 3 bases and J by 4 bases. The CDR3 totals 16 residues. The gene calls are TRBV9 and TRBJ2-5, with 15 bases that match TRBD2. Sequencing was carried out using peripheral blood. This TCR was sampled from an older woman with active or convalescent COVID-19. In DNA, the CDR3 is TGTGCCAGCAGCGGTGGACTAGCGGGAGGGCCAGAGACCCAGTACTTC. Its protein product is CASSGGLAGGPETQYF.